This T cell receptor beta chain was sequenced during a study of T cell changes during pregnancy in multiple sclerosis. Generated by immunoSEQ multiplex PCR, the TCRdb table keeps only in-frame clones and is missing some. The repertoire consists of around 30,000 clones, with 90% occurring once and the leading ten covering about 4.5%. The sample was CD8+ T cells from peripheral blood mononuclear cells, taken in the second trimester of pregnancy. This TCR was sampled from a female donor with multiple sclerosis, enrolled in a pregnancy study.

Here the CDR3 reads CASSPQDSAGPRSYEQYF. DNA for the CDR3: TGTGCCAGCAGCCCCCAGGATAGCGCGGGTCCCCGCTCCTACGAGCAGTACTTC. The J gene is TRBJ2-7, the V gene TRBV7-6, with D possibly being TRBD2 (5 bases). The germline V gene encodes CDR1 SGHVS and CDR2 FNYEAQ. The CDR3 sequence is 18 residues long. V lost 5 bases to trimming and J lost 0 bases, with 23 bases between them.